This TCR beta chain is drawn from a study of beta chain features in type 1 diabetes. Study-wide results and caveats: Type 1 diabetes patients had fewer VDJ junction insertions and more deletions. Within each of all four CD4+ subsets, Type 1 diabetes patients had TCRB CDR3s that were moderately but significantly shorter. The influence of HLA type on TCRB rearrangement stayed undetermined.

CDR3 size: 15 residues. Germline V gene lookup returns CDR1 SGHTA and CDR2 FQGNSA. With 3 bases clipped from V and 4 bases from J, the junction kept 6 bases outside the gene matches. This clone was counted between two and nine times. Antigen specificity is unknown. Isolated RNA was reverse transcribed in full, so expressed TCRB transcripts were sequenced. Naive, central memory and regulatory T cell samples came to a mean of approximately 4 million reads. Method: immunoSEQ multiplex PCR; TCRdb's copy keeps in-frame clones and lacks some. Here the sample spans around 240,000 clones, approximately 16% being singletons.

This TCR derives from a man under 40 with type 1 diabetes. Sequenced: naive CD4+ T cells from blood. This sequence joins TRBV7-2 and TRBJ2-7; 10 bases map to TRBD1. This CDR3 reads CASSFSGTGDYEQYF. The CDR3 nucleotides are TGTGCCAGCAGCTTTTCCGGGACAGGGGATTACGAGCAGTACTTC. The full variable domain, its missing parts supplied by reference TRBV7-2 and TRBJ2-7, is GAGVSQSPSNKVTEKGKDVELRCDPISGHTALYWYRQSLGQGLEFLIYFQGNSAPDKSGLPSDRFSAERTGGSVSTLTIQRTQQEDSAVYLCASSFSGTGDYEQYFGPGTRLTVT.